This T cell receptor beta chain originates from a study of T cells in Graves' hyperthyroidism and ophthalmopathy. Pregnant or lactating patients were excluded, as were those with uncontrolled infection or other autoimmune disease. Amplification yielded TCR beta CDR3 regions, with RNA transcripts as the source. Primed by the HTBI set, a first-round RT-PCR was run on the TCR CDR3. TCRdb re-called the multiplex PCR reads through MiXCR, storing one row per CDR3 protein. The sample yields over 700,000 distinct CDR3 sequences, around 39% seen once. This clonotype was picked up a small number of times. The junction had 7 bases not matched to a gene; V was cut back by 4 bases and J by 3 bases. There are 15 residues in the CDR3.

The sample comprised blood. The genes are TRBV12-3 or TRBV12-4 and TRBJ1-1, with TRBD1 matching 8 bases. This clonotype originated in a man between 18 and 35 years old with Graves' hyperthyroidism. The CDR3 coding sequence is TGTGCCAGCAGTTGGACAGGGATTAGGGACACTGAAGCTTTCTTT. Translation: CASSWTGIRDTEAFF.